A selection of T cell receptor beta chains follows, all from one sample in a study of blood T cell repertoires in COVID-19. Some clones are missing from TCRdb's copy, which holds only in-frame ones; the method was immunoSEQ multiplex PCR. The sample records 150,000 to 200,000 clones, approximately 85% being singletons. Sequenced: peripheral blood. Source of these receptors: a man aged 55-75 years with acute or convalescent COVID-19. The conserved cysteine and the conserved F or W are not part of the CDR3 here. Each record gives: CDR3 length, V gene, CDR3 protein.

12 | TRBV7-8 | ASSSPGLIDTQY
12 | TRBV18 | ASSPFSGVDGYT
11 | TRBV2 | ASRGTGPYEQY
13 | TRBV18 | ASSAVPAGMGEQY
13 | TRBV28 | ASSRTAPSGNTIY
13 | TRBV6-1 | ASSEVGYSNQPQH
9 | TRBV7-9 | ASSLGREQF
13 | TRBV5-1 | ASSFGTGGSYEQY
13 | TRBV27 | ASSLLGQRGYGYT
13 | TRBV9 | ASSVDLAGINEQF
15 | TRBV9 | ASSPGGLRTSNEKLF
12 | TRBV5-4 | ASSLQGASEKLF
11 | TRBV5-6 | ASSLGPGESYT
9 | TRBV20-1 | SVGTGHEQY
12 | TRBV7-2 | ASSSTYSNQPQH
13 | TRBV6-5 | ATHPQAVVNTEAF
13 | TRBV5-3 | ARSSRLAGKDTQY
11 | TRBV28 | ASSLDINYGYT
11 | TRBV6-5 | ASSSYSGNTIY
15 | TRBV12-2 | ASRAVGGRARTGELF
11 | TRBV27 | ASHRGSGSPLH
13 | TRBV19 | ASSIVHDPRVEQY
15 | TRBV6-2/TRBV6-3 | ASSYFTGTSGAYEQY
13 | TRBV7-3 | ASSVSGSSYNEQF
15 | TRBV5-1 | ASSLDDLTGGNSPLH
12 | TRBV18 | ASSPPGTPLEQY
11 | TRBV28 | ASTRGNDETQY
12 | TRBV2 | ASRSGSGGNTIY
13 | TRBV21-1 | ASSKRHNAPYEQY
14 | TRBV28 | ASSPQGAGDRDTQY
12 | TRBV28 | ASSTNTGNQPQH
12 | TRBV2 | ASSEQGGNQPQH
15 | TRBV7-9 | ASSRDPGQGPNTEAF
14 | TRBV5-1 | ASSFPGDRYYNEQF
17 | TRBV6-1 | ASSELLGSLALNTGELF
14 | TRBV7-9 | ASSLDRGRRGNEQF
11 | TRBV29-1 | SVEESGVQGYT
13 | TRBV6-5 | ASSLGPGSGNTIY
13 | TRBV4-3 | ASSQGFGAREKLF
12 | TRBV10-3 | AISDLAGGDEQY
13 | TRBV6-5 | ASSYLDRARSPLH
12 | TRBV27 | ASSSPGQNLGYT
10 | TRBV7-9 | ASSWTSVTQY
14 | TRBV3-1/TRBV3-2 | ASSRRTSGSPDTQY
15 | TRBV5-4 | ASSLKVTSGRTGELF
14 | TRBV4-1 | ASSQEGGSYPREQF
13 | TRBV5-8 | ASSSVADVSYEQY